The 7 T cell receptor beta chains presented below share a single source sample, sequenced in a study of blood T cell repertoires in COVID-19. Profiling relied on immunoSEQ multiplex PCR, and the TCRdb table lists in-frame clones only, not all of them. The sample records over 200,000 clones, around 75% being singletons. The sequencing input was peripheral blood. Receptors were obtained from a human donor in a cohort sampled during active COVID-19.

The gene calls are TRBV7-7 and TRBJ2-7, with a weak D call TRBD2 (6 bases). This CDR3 has 15 amino acids. V lost 9 bases and J 0 bases, leaving 18 bases between the germline ends. Germline V gives CDR1 SSHAT, CDR2 FNYEAQ (reference sequence). This chain's CDR3 is CASPDPGSGSYEQYF. The CDR3 DNA is TGTGCCAGTCCCGACCCCGGTAGCGGCTCCTACGAGCAGTACTTC. Together with reference TRBV7-7 and TRBJ2-7, the CDR3 gives the full variable domain: GAGVSQSPRYKVTKRGQDVTLRCDPISSHATLYWYQQALGQGPEFLTYFNYEAQPDKSGLPSDRFSAERPEGSISTLTIQRTEQRDSAMYRCASPDPGSGSYEQYFGPGTRLTVT.

V gene TRBV2 combines with J gene TRBJ2-4; TRBD1 matches at 8 bases. Trimming at V came to 6 bases and at J to 0 bases, leaving 7 bases not matched to a gene. This CDR3 is built from 16 residues. CDR1 is SNHLY, CDR2 FYNNEI, per germline. The CDR3 sequence is CASSGQGRLAKNIQYF. The CDR3 nucleotides are TGTGCCAGCAGCGGACAGGGACGACTAGCCAAAAACATTCAGTACTTC.

The V gene is TRBV11-1, the J gene TRBJ2-1; the D is unclear. Looked up from germline, CDR1 is SGHAT and CDR2 is FQDESV (reference sequence). This CDR3 comprises 15 residues. V lost 0 bases and J lost 4, with 10 bases in between. CDR3 in amino acids: CASSLASVRYNEQFF. The CDR3 nucleotides read TGTGCCAGCAGCTTAGCGTCTGTCAGGTACAATGAGCAGTTCTTC.

This chain links TRBV5-6 with TRBJ2-3, with D hard to call. This CDR3 spans 13 amino acids. Per germline, CDR1 SGHDT and CDR2 YYEEEE. Trimming pared 3 bases from V and 3 bases from J, leaving 8 bases between. The DNA of the CDR3 is TGTGCCAGCAGCTCTACCAATACAGATACGCAGTATTTT. Translation: CASSSTNTDTQYF.

This clone was seen a few times. The V call is TRBV27, the J call TRBJ2-2; the D gene is possibly TRBD2 (6 bases). Germline V gene lookup returns CDR1 MNHEY and CDR2 SMNVEV (reference sequence). Trimming pared 7 bases from V and 3 bases from J, leaving 12 bases between. The CDR3 is 14 residues long. CDR3 sequence: CASNSGSYTGELFF. CDR3 DNA sequence: TGTGCCAGCAACTCCGGGAGCTACACCGGGGAGCTGTTTTTT.

The chain recombines TRBV14 with TRBJ1-2; 7 bases are shared with TRBD1. CDR3 length: 14 residues. The germline V gene encodes CDR1 SGHDN and CDR2 FVKESK. V was clipped by 3 bases and J by 8 bases; unmatched bases: 9. The CDR3: CASSHRGGAEGYTF. The DNA for the CDR3 is TGTGCCAGCAGCCACCGAGGGGGCGCGGAGGGCTACACCTTC.

This chain links TRBV5-4 with TRBJ1-1; 7 nucleotides agree with TRBD1. V dropped 2 bases and J dropped 10; count of bases not matched to a gene: 11. CDR1 and CDR2 (germline): SGHNT, YYREEE (reference sequence). This CDR3 region has 14 residues. As DNA, the CDR3 is TGTGCCAGCAGCTTATCACAGGGGACGCAGGTAGCTTTCTTT. Amino acid sequence: CASSLSQGTQVAFF. Variable domain in full (rest from reference TRBV5-4 and TRBJ1-1): ETGVTQSPTHLIKTRGQQVTLRCSSQSGHNTVSWYQQALGQGPQFIFQYYREEENGRGNFPPRFSGLQFPNYSSELNVNALELDDSALYLCASSLSQGTQVAFFGQGTRLTVV.